This entry lists 20 T cell receptor beta chains sequenced from one sample in a study of human T cells and chemical hapten exposure. One entry per CDR3 protein results from TCRdb running MiXCR on the RACE reads. The sample lists under 50,000 distinct CDR3 sequences; 3% to 4.5% were seen once. Regarding time point: healthy volunteer bleed at 6 weeks. Someone pulled total RNA out of unfractionated whole blood. Specimen: whole blood. These receptors all stem from a human donor in good health. Some clones in this sample may be carry-over from other donors' samples.

This clonotype was seen more than once but under ten times. The CDR3 bases are TGTGCCAGCAGCGTAAGAGCCCGGGGGGGGCGAAATTCACCCCTCCACTTT. Protein: CASSVRARGGRNSPLHF. The chain joins TRBV9 to TRBJ1-6, with TRBD1 as a possible D gene (6 bases). Germline values: CDR1 SGDLS, CDR2 YYNGEE. Trimming left V 1 base short and J 7 bases short, with 18 bases between. The CDR3 has 17 residues.

This clonotype was seen ten or more times. The chain combines TRBV6-1 with TRBJ1-2; the match to TRBD1 covers 7 bases. The CDR3 has 16 amino acids. Germline V lookup: CDR1 MNHNS, CDR2 SASEGT. The trim removed 4 bases at V and 3 bases at J, leaving 11 bases unmatched. CDR3 nucleotide sequence: TGTGCCAGCAGTGGCGTAACCCGACAGGGCTACTATGGCTACACCTTC. It translates to CASSGVTRQGYYGYTF.

This clonotype has more than one count but fewer than ten. The chain is built from TRBV6-5 and TRBJ1-2; 9 positions agree with TRBD1. The CDR3 contains 15 residues. Germline CDR1 MNHEY, CDR2 SVGAGI. V was pared by 7 bases and J by 5 bases, with 11 bases of the junction left unmatched. The CDR3 bases are TGTGCCAGCACCCACCCCCGGACAGGGGATTATGGCTACACCTTC. Its protein product is CASTHPRTGDYGYTF.

This clonotype came up many times. This chain's CDR3 is CASSPPGLAGYEQYF. The CDR3 nucleotides read TGTGCCAGCAGCCCTCCGGGACTAGCGGGGTACGAGCAGTACTTC. The rearrangement links TRBV12-3 or TRBV12-4 to TRBJ2-7, with 13 bases aligning to TRBD2. The ends lost 6 bases at V and 4 bases at J; junction bases unmatched: 6. CDR3 length: 15 residues.

Only a few counts were recorded for this clonotype. This chain links TRBV28 with TRBJ2-7; possibly TRBD2 for D (6 bases). The V gene's germline CDR1 is MDHEN and CDR2 SYDVKM. The CDR3 length is 14 residues. V lost 6 bases, J lost 2 bases, and 14 bases lay in between. Here the CDR3 reads CASSPGTVPYEQYF. The CDR3 DNA is TGTGCCAGCAGCCCAGGGACTGTTCCCTACGAGCAGTACTTC.

This clonotype was seen at least ten times. The chain uses TRBV7-6 and TRBJ2-7, with TRBD2 matching over 14 bases. The germline gives CDR1 SGHVS, CDR2 FNYEAQ. J was trimmed by 3 bases and V by 3 bases; bases with no gene match: 1. CDR3 size: 15 residues. CDR3 DNA: TGTGCCAGCAGCTTTGGGACTAGCGGGGGCTACGAGCAGTACTTC. Amino acids: CASSFGTSGGYEQYF. Looking up the rest from reference TRBV7-6 and TRBJ2-7 gives the full variable domain: GAGVSQSPRYKVTKRGQDVALRCDPISGHVSLYWYRQALGQGPEFLTYFNYEAQQDKSGLPNDRFSAERPEGSISTLTIQRTEQRDSAMYRCASSFGTSGGYEQYFGPGTRLTVT.

This clonotype is medium-sized by share. The J gene is TRBJ2-5, the V gene TRBV29-1; D possibly corresponds to TRBD1 (6 bases). CDR1 is SQVTM, CDR2 ANQGSEA, per germline. The V and J ends lost 7 bases and 2 bases respectively, with 20 bases between them. The CDR3 loop spans 15 amino acids. DNA of the CDR3: TGCAGCGCTCCTGAGGGGGTCGGGGCACAAGAGACCCAGTACTTC. This encodes CSAPEGVGAQETQYF.

This clonotype has ten or more counts. The chain is built from TRBV29-1 and TRBJ1-5; D call uncertain. V lost 1 base to trimming and J lost 9 bases, with 7 bases between them. CDR3 size: 11 residues. CDR1 is SQVTM, CDR2 ANQGSEA, per germline. DNA of the CDR3: TGCAGCGTTGAAGGTCCCGGGCCCCAGCATTTT. This gives the protein CSVEGPGPQHF.

The rearrangement joins TRBV12-3 or TRBV12-4 to TRBJ2-3, with D tentatively TRBD1 or TRBD2 (6 bases each). V was trimmed by 7 bases and J by 4 bases, leaving 27 bases between them. This CDR3 spans 18 amino acids. CDR3 in amino acids: CASNLIQGGDLSSDTQYF. CDR3 bases: TGTGCCAGCAATCTAATACAGGGAGGTGATCTCTCATCAGATACGCAGTATTTT.

This clonotype has a handful of counts. The rearrangement links TRBV4-1 to TRBJ2-7, with 7 nucleotides matching TRBD1. V shed 4 bases and J 2 bases; nucleotides not matched to a gene: 8. Germline-derived CDR1 and CDR2 are MGHRA and YSYEKL. This CDR3 has 15 amino acids. The CDR3 coding sequence is TGCGCCAGCAGCCTTTCGACAGGGCCCCCCTACGAGCAGTACTTC. Protein sequence: CASSLSTGPPYEQYF.

This clonotype came up many times. The V gene is TRBV9, the J gene TRBJ2-3, with D perhaps matching TRBD2 (5 bases). V was pared by 3 bases and J by 4 bases, with 6 bases between. CDR1 is SGDLS, CDR2 YYNGEE, per germline. This CDR3 contains 12 residues. The DNA for the CDR3 is TGTGCCAGCAGCGCGAGGGCAGATACGCAGTATTTT. Encoded protein: CASSARADTQYF.

This clonotype was recorded many times. This chain joins TRBV18 and TRBJ1-5; 7 nucleotides align to TRBD1. Per germline, CDR1 KGHSH and CDR2 LQKENI. J was trimmed by 0 bases and V by 3 bases; bases with no gene match: 14. The CDR3 contains 19 residues. The CDR3 sequence: CASSPPRTGEAYSNQPQHF. CDR3 bases: TGTGCCAGCTCACCCCCGAGGACAGGCGAGGCCTATAGCAATCAGCCCCAGCATTTT.

There are many counts of this clonotype. This chain joins TRBV18 and TRBJ2-3, with D maybe TRBD1 (6 bases). This CDR3 spans 14 amino acids. Trimming cost V 3 bases and J 2 bases, with 9 bases left between them. Per germline, CDR1 KGHSH and CDR2 LQKENI. CDR3 nucleotide sequence: TGTGCCAGCTCACCGGGACAATCCACAGATACGCAGTATTTT. Translated: CASSPGQSTDTQYF.

There are many counts of this clonotype. This sequence joins TRBV14 and TRBJ2-5; 7 nucleotides match TRBD2. Trimming cost V 4 bases and J 5 bases; bases outside gene matches: 19. This CDR3 spans 18 amino acids. Germline V lookup: CDR1 SGHDN, CDR2 FVKESK. This CDR3 is CASSLLTHIGRELETQYF. As DNA, the CDR3 is TGTGCCAGCAGCCTCTTAACCCATATTGGGCGGGAGTTGGAGACCCAGTACTTC.

This clonotype came up many times. The chain recombines TRBV9 with TRBJ2-7; TRBD2 matches 13 bases. This CDR3 has 17 amino acids. After removal of 3 bases from V and 6 bases from J, the junction contained 12 bases not matched to a gene. CDR1 and CDR2 from the germline V gene are SGDLS and YYNGEE. CDR3 coding DNA: TGTGCCAGCAGCGACGGGCTACTAGCGGGAGGGCCGGGCGAGCAGTACTTC. The encoded protein is CASSDGLLAGGPGEQYF.

This clonotype was observed at least ten times. The rearrangement uses TRBV11-1 and TRBJ2-7, with a possible D match to TRBD1 (5 bases). Trimming pared 5 bases from V and 2 bases from J, leaving 7 bases between. From germline, CDR1 is SGHAT and CDR2 FQDESV (reference sequence). CDR3 length: 12 residues. This chain's CDR3 is CASSDSTYEQYF. CDR3 in DNA: TGTGCCAGCAGCGACAGTACCTACGAGCAGTACTTC.

A few counts support this clonotype. The chain couples TRBV28 to TRBJ2-4, with 12 bases that match TRBD1. V lost 9 bases and J lost 6; bases outside the gene matches: 15. This CDR3 has 17 amino acids. The V gene's germline CDR1 is MDHEN and CDR2 SYDVKM. For the CDR3, the DNA is TGTGCCAGTTCGCCGGGACAGGGGGCATTTGATGGAAACATTCAGTACTTC. It translates to CASSPGQGAFDGNIQYF.

This clonotype was seen ten or more times. This chain links TRBV18 with TRBJ2-1, with 13 bases identical to TRBD2. CDR1 is KGHSH and CDR2 is LQKENI in the germline V gene. With 4 bases clipped from V and 0 bases from J, the junction kept 3 bases outside the gene matches. The CDR3 is made up of 17 amino acids. This CDR3 reads CASSQGLAGSSYNEQFF. Here the CDR3 DNA reads TGTGCCAGCTCACAGGGACTAGCGGGGAGCTCCTACAATGAGCAGTTCTTC.

This clonotype was seen only a few times. CDR3 region: CASSFRFGYTF. The DNA of the CDR3 is TGTGCCAGCAGTTTTCGATTCGGCTACACCTTC. The chain carries TRBV28 and TRBJ1-2; D remains ambiguous. Looked up from germline, CDR1 is MDHEN and CDR2 is SYDVKM. Trimming shortened V by 3 bases and J by 8 bases, and 7 bases separated the two germline ends. This CDR3 contains 11 residues.

In this sample, this clonotype turned up many times. The chain couples TRBV12-3 or TRBV12-4 to TRBJ2-1; D may be TRBD2 (6 bases). The CDR3 is made up of 12 amino acids. Trimming stripped 6 bases from V and 12 bases from J, with 15 bases between. Here the CDR3 DNA reads TGTGCCAGCAGACTAGGAGGGTTTGGGCAGTTCTTC. Protein: CASRLGGFGQFF.